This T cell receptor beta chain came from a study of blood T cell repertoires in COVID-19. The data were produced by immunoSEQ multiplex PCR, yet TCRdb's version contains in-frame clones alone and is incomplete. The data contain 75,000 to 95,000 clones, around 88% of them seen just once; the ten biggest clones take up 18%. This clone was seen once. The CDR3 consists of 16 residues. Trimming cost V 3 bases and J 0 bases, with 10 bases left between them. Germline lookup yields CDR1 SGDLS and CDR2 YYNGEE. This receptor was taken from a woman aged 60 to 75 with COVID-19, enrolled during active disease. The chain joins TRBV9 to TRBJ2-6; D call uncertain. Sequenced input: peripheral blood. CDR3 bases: TGTGCCAGCAGCGCGTCCCGGTACTCTGGGGCCAACGTCCTGACTTTC. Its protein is CASSASRYSGANVLTF. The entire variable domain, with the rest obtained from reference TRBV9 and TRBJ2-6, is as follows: DSGVTQTPKHLITATGQRVTLRCSPRSGDLSVYWYQQSLDQGLQFLIQYYNGEERAKGNILERFSAQQFPDLHSELNLSSLELGDSALYFCASSASRYSGANVLTFGAGSRLTVL.